This T cell receptor beta chain derives from a study of cytomegalovirus exposure and HLA in healthy donors (dated by TCRdb to the late 2010s). Regarding the study in general: According to an earlier analysis of 587 of the donors, about 179 million T cells yielded 90 million to 130 million unique TCR beta sequences and 276 Gb of sequence data. About 280 gigabases of sequencing data and around 85 million unique TCR sequences made up an early release that covered 500 to 700 HLA-typed donors. Of the 350 to 400 genotyped donors, 81% fell in the genetic ancestry cluster associated with self-reported Caucasian donors. The aim of the study was to test whether cataloging public T cell receptors could identify signatures of past pathogen exposure. Using immunosequencing, the study profiled T cell repertoires from 550 to 750 subjects and related those repertoires to cytomegalovirus serostatus. Along with the approximately 600-subject first cohort, a separate validation cohort of over a hundred different subjects was used. The study combined high-throughput TCR immunosequencing, statistical association of individual TCRs with disease status, and machine learning to predict cytomegalovirus infection status. A later analysis re-examined previously published TCR beta repertoires from more than 550 donors and added high-resolution HLA genotyping to investigate patterns of TCR occurrence. The later analysis used no new phenotypic data to find candidate immune exposures, relying instead on TCR beta sequences and their occurrence across donors. An earlier analysis of more than 450 of the donors used high-throughput TCR beta sequencing to judge whether each TCR beta V gene segment behaved as functional or pseudogenic. Alongside the repertoire data, information on donor age, sex, ethnicity and CMV serostatus was compiled. Genome-wide SNP genotypes for about 55% of the 666 donors were used in a later genetic analysis, which treated that subset as a discovery cohort. Every repertoire in the discovery cohort had been generated on one and the same sequencing platform. HLA typing included class I and class II loci at four-digit resolution. The number of typed donors differed by locus: about 629-630 for A, B, C, DRB1 and DQB1; 522 for DQA1; 606 for DPA1; and around 470 for DPB1. A handful of DR-DQ haplotypes were handled as single units for association and clustering because linkage in the cohort was strong. Among about 390 genotyped donors of the cohort, an average of approximately 240,000 unique TCR beta nucleotide sequences were sequenced per donor, roughly 20% of them non-productive. The full study reports these points: Correlated functional status among segregating V segments might be attributable to linkage disequilibrium, but an unknown experimental factor could not be ruled out. A further reported finding was that TCR beta sequences accurately predicted the HLA-A and HLA-B alleles for most subjects in the first cohort. According to a later analysis, most CMV-associated TCR beta chains appeared to be HLA-restricted, and the HLA associations seemed to be driven largely by CMV exposure. A later genetic analysis associated a missense DCLRE1C variant with V-gene and J-gene trimming of TCR beta chains, and an independent cohort replicated the association. Only TCR beta chains were sequenced in this cohort, and the absence of alpha or paired-chain data limited detectable features. At a false discovery rate of 0.05, a later analysis linked approximately 18,000 TCR beta sequences to specific HLA alleles. Three of the identified cytomegalovirus-associated TCR beta chains were confirmed in vitro to be specific for cytomegalovirus antigens. In both the original and validation cohorts, the classifier was reported to diagnose cytomegalovirus status with high specificity and sensitivity. The authors suggested that the approach could potentially be generalized to other disease states and immunological phenotypes. Because counts were too low, under 20 rarely observed V segments, including chromosome 9 orphons, were left out of the earlier analysis of some 640 of the donors. A group of highly shared sequence variants was considered likely to be a technical artifact of the sequencing pipeline. According to a later analysis, parvovirus B19, influenza, CMV and Epstein-Barr virus appeared linked to several top co-occurrence clusters. Across donors, most TCR sequences were observed very rarely, whereas some public TCRs were present in many individuals. In a later analysis, HLA-associated TCR beta chains were found to be more clonally expanded and to have lower generation probabilities than equally common non-associated chains. An earlier analysis of around 540 of the donors showed that most TCR beta V segments appeared in productive rearrangements either about 90% or about 30% of the time, which broadly matched IMGT annotations. Compared with the approximately 600-donor mean, donors in an Asian-associated ancestry cluster had fewer N-insertions in productive TCRs, according to a later genetic analysis. Roughly uniform sequencing depth across donors was assumed in presence/absence analyses, although this assumption may not hold. CMV serostatus was the only immune exposure information available for the cohort. Because some donors lacked HLA typing at each locus, the association tests relied only on the typed subset. Strong co-occurrence of HLA alleles, especially DR and DQ, made assigning TCR associations to individual alleles difficult. The study gave a list of about 170 TCR beta chains associated with cytomegalovirus. According to a later analysis, TCR association rates differed among HLA loci, with DRB1 alleles showing the most associated TCRs and HLA-C alleles showing the fewest.

The cohort comprised fewer than 750 healthy bone marrow donors. At the time of sampling, all cohort members were nominally healthy, though unrecorded immune exposures were likely present. The donor was CMV seropositive and was included in the group of approximately 310 seropositive cohort members. Every donor gave a peripheral blood sample, and the peripheral blood mononuclear cells from that sample were used for TCR beta sequencing. Genomic DNA extraction from the blood cell samples was performed with the Qiagen DNeasy Blood Extraction Kit. Worth noting for this clone: There is no known antigen for this receptor. Within one base of it there is no much larger clone, and no base qualities were kept.

The method was the immunoSEQ multiplex PCR assay. For the multiplex PCR, a mixture combining 60 forward primers for TCR Vbeta segments and 13 reverse primers for TCR Jbeta segments was used. The CDR3 region of rearranged TCR beta genes was amplified from genomic DNA by a multiplex PCR assay. The amplified TCR beta libraries were sequenced on the Illumina HiSeq System as 87-base-pair reads. The study's processing was this. A later analysis counted approximately 84 million unique TCR beta chains across the 500 to 850 repertoires, and some 12 million of these chains were shared by at least two donors. Raw reads were error-corrected and collapsed into unique sequences with a nearest-neighbor algorithm that merged closely related sequences to remove PCR and sequencing errors. CDR3 sequences were aligned to IMGT reference sequences to assign V, D and J gene segments. For a sequence to be retained, a match of at least six nucleotides was required to both a V gene segment and a J gene segment. A rearrangement was called productive if the CDR3 had no stop codons and remained in frame with V and J, and every other rearrangement was called non-productive. Following IMGT convention, CDR3 was defined as the stretch from the second conserved V-encoded cysteine to the conserved J-encoded phenylalanine. In an earlier analysis of just under 600 of the donors, sequences lacking an unambiguous match to a single V gene segment were excluded. In an earlier analysis of about 590 of the donors, a V segment was called functional when productive rearrangements were above 56.7%, and segregating when the standard deviation between donors exceeded 5%. A statistical classification framework was built to diagnose cytomegalovirus status from the catalog of TCR beta chain sequences. In a later analysis, V and J genes were assigned by comparing TCR nucleotide sequences against IMGT/GENE-DB human TR gene sequences. A later analysis assigned CDR3 sequences and most-parsimonious VDJ recombination scenarios with the TCRdist pipeline. In a later analysis, each TCR beta chain was defined by its CDR3 amino acid sequence together with its V-gene family, and reads lacking a unique V-gene family were excluded. In a later analysis, 450 to 600 highly shared, low-generation-probability nucleotide sequences were removed to address suspected cross-contamination and a sequencing artifact. For each public chain, a later analysis derived a clonal expansion index from normalized ranks of inferred template counts within each repertoire. In a later analysis, generation probabilities were computed using a VDJ recombination model fitted to out-of-frame rearrangements, and the results were checked against IGoR. A later analysis scored TCR-TCR, TCR-HLA and TCR-CMV co-occurrence with hypergeometric tests, applying a repertoire-size bias correction to TCR pairs. In a later analysis, false discovery rates were estimated by permuting HLA or CMV assignments 20 times. In a later analysis, co-occurring TCRs were grouped using DBSCAN, and TCRdist sequence similarity was added for clustering within HLA-allele-positive subsets. Repertoires with fewer than 30,000 or more than 120,000 public chains, plus five repertoires with anomalous nucleotide sharing, were excluded from co-occurrence clustering. TCRdb re-hosts the immuneACCESS table, in-frame sequences only. Its copies lack some clones; in the studies checked, an unresolved V gene accounts for under half of them, and the cause for the rest is not known. V and J calls and clone size are copied from that table; D and trimming were computed from the DNA. The sample has 200,000 to 250,000 clones on record, around 70% of them singletons. Of the sample, about 2.5% falls within the top ten clones.

Sequenced: PBMCs. The TCR comes from a man between 40 and 49 years old in good health and CMV-seropositive.

The CDR3 region has the sequence CASSYSGTAGNTIYF. The sequenced DNA is TGCGCCAGCAGCTACTCCGGGACAGCTGGAAACACCATATATTTT. This chain is built from TRBV5-1 and TRBJ1-3; TRBD1 lines up with 7 middle nucleotides. The germline V end is reduced by 3 bases and the J end by 2 bases; junction bases left unmatched: 5. Measured from the cysteine to the phenylalanine, the CDR3 is 15 residues long. Left in the record is the CDR3 DNA by itself, 45 bases read in frame from the first base. CDR1 and CDR2 (SGHRS, YFSETQ) derive from the germline V gene. Outside the CDR3, residues come from the reference TRBV5-1 and TRBJ1-3 proteins, so the full variable domain is: KAGVTQTPRYLIKTRGQQVTLSCSPISGHRSVSWYQQTPGQGLQFLFEYFSETQRNKGNFPGRFSGRQFSNSRSEMNVSTLELGDSALYLCASSYSGTAGNTIYFGEGSWLTVV.